This is a list of T cell receptor beta chains from one sample in a study of cytomegalovirus exposure and HLA in healthy donors. Produced via immunoSEQ multiplex PCR; TCRdb's table is partial and in-frame only. Here the sample spans around 280,000 clones, 80% to 90% being singletons. The sample comprised PBMCs. These receptors came from a woman aged 18-29 years in good health and CMV-seronegative. Each CDR3 is given with its conserved first and last residue. The order of the fields is D gene, V gene, J gene, clone size, CDR3 protein, CDR3 DNA. A D gene is named only where the DNA matches it firmly. Clone size is not always given. Where it is, it says once, few, many or a class for expanded clones.

-,TRBV9,TRBJ1-6,-,CASSVDGGSYNSPLHF,TGTGCCAGCAGCGTAGACGGGGGCTCCTATAATTCACCCCTCCACTTT
-,TRBV29-1,TRBJ1-1,-,CSVDRALTTEAFF,TGCAGCGTTGACAGGGCTCTGACCACTGAAGCTTTCTTT
TRBD2,TRBV18,TRBJ2-1,-,CASSPGAGRAYNEQFF,TGTGCCAGCTCACCAGGGGCGGGGAGGGCCTACAATGAGCAGTTCTTC
TRBD1,TRBV11-2,TRBJ2-5,-,CASSDPRQGSGETQYF,TGTGCCAGCAGCGATCCCCGACAGGGGAGCGGAGAGACCCAGTACTTC
-,TRBV30,TRBJ2-2,-,CAWTRLKMVGELFF,TGTGCCTGGACTCGACTGAAGATGGTCGGGGAGCTGTTTTTT
-,TRBV7-9,TRBJ1-2,-,CSSSLDSYGYTF,TGTTCCAGCAGCTTAGACAGCTATGGCTACACCTTC
-,TRBV10-1,TRBJ1-5,-,CASSEPERIQPQHF,TGCGCCAGCAGTGAGCCCGAGAGAATTCAGCCCCAGCATTTT
TRBD2,TRBV5-1,TRBJ2-7,-,CASSLVSGPSYEQYF,TGCGCCAGCAGCTTGGTTAGCGGGCCTTCCTACGAGCAGTACTTC
-,TRBV10-1,TRBJ1-5,-,CASSEDTHQPQHF,TGCGCCAGCAGTGAAGACACCCATCAGCCCCAGCATTTT
-,TRBV5-8,TRBJ1-4,-,CASSLGQPTNEKLFF,TGTGCCAGCAGCTTGGGACAGCCAACTAATGAAAAACTGTTTTTT
-,TRBV12-5,TRBJ1-5,-,CASGLPNSNQPQHF,TGTGCTAGTGGTTTGCCCAATAGCAATCAGCCCCAGCATTTT
-,TRBV30,TRBJ1-4,-,CAWSTGRNEKLFF,TGTGCCTGGAGCACAGGAAGGAATGAAAAACTGTTTTTT
TRBD1,TRBV5-5,TRBJ1-4,-,CASSLIRGNEKLFF,TGTGCCAGCAGCCTCATCAGGGGGAATGAAAAACTGTTTTTT
-,TRBV2,TRBJ1-5,-,CASTRFSGRASQPQHF,TGTGCCAGCACCCGCTTCTCGGGCAGGGCGAGTCAGCCCCAGCATTTT
-,TRBV29-1,TRBJ1-1,once,CSVVHMGVMNTEAFF,TGCAGCGTTGTTCATATGGGAGTCATGAACACTGAAGCTTTCTTT
TRBD2,TRBV5-8,TRBJ2-7,-,CASSSVLTSGDVNF,TGTGCCAGCAGCTCGGTATTGACTAGCGGGGACGTGAACTTC
-,TRBV9,TRBJ1-3,-,CASRRGNTIYF,TGTGCCAGCAGGCGCGGAAACACCATATATTTT
TRBD1,TRBV30,TRBJ1-4,-,CAWRTGTGGAVFF,TGTGCCTGGAGGACCGGGACAGGGGGCGCGGTGTTTTTT
TRBD1,TRBV5-1,TRBJ1-3,-,CASSSGQSGNTIYF,TGCGCCAGCAGCTCGGGACAGTCCGGAAACACCATATATTTT
TRBD1,TRBV5-1,TRBJ1-4,-,CASSLVGTGNEKLFF,TGCGCCAGCAGCTTGGTCGGGACAGGGAATGAAAAACTGTTTTTT
TRBD1,TRBV5-6,TRBJ2-1,-,CASSLGTGSSYNEQFF,TGTGCCAGCAGCTTGGGGACAGGGAGCTCCTACAATGAGCAGTTCTTC
-,TRBV2,TRBJ1-3,-,CASSETLGSGNTIYF,TGTGCCAGCAGTGAGACCCTCGGGTCTGGAAACACCATATATTTT
-,TRBV9,TRBJ1-1,few,CASSAGQNTEAFF,TGTGCCAGCAGCGCGGGACAGAACACTGAAGCTTTCTTT
-,TRBV27,TRBJ2-3,-,CASSRIASATDTQYF,TGTGCCAGCAGTAGAATAGCTTCGGCAACAGATACGCAGTATTTT
-,TRBV9,TRBJ1-1,-,CASSVAFGAGRTEAFF,TGTGCCAGCAGCGTAGCTTTCGGGGCAGGGAGGACTGAAGCTTTCTTT
TRBD2,TRBV5-1,TRBJ2-7,-,CASSSGLAGVSYEQYF,TGCGCCAGCAGCTCCGGACTAGCGGGGGTGTCCTACGAGCAGTACTTC
TRBD1,TRBV5-4,TRBJ2-7,-,CASSRQGTSYEQYF,TGTGCCAGCAGCCGACAGGGCACCTCCTACGAGCAGTACTTC
TRBD2,TRBV2,TRBJ2-3,-,CASSIASGPGTDTQYF,TGTGCCAGCAGTATCGCTAGCGGACCTGGAACAGATACGCAGTATTTT
TRBD1,TRBV30,TRBJ1-6,-,CACFLGTGTYNSPLHF,TGTGCCTGCTTCCTCGGGACAGGCACCTATAATTCACCCCTCCACTTT
TRBD2,TRBV19,TRBJ2-3,-,CASSGTSGGQSTDTQYF,TGTGCCAGTAGCGGGACTAGCGGGGGCCAGAGCACAGATACGCAGTATTTT
-,TRBV6-1,TRBJ1-6,-,CASTESYNSPLHF,TGTGCCAGCACTGAGAGCTATAATTCACCCCTCCACTTT
-,TRBV10-3,TRBJ1-5,-,CAISTRAGQPQHF,TGTGCCATCAGTACCCGAGCGGGTCAGCCCCAGCATTTT
-,TRBV23-1,TRBJ1-5,-,CASSRRARVDQPQHF,TGCGCCAGCAGTCGTAGGGCCAGGGTTGATCAGCCCCAGCATTTT
-,TRBV10-3,TRBJ2-3,-,CAISDDTGLTDTQYF,TGTGCCATCAGTGATGATACGGGTCTCACAGATACGCAGTATTTT
-,TRBV6-6,TRBJ1-6,once,CASSYESSYNSPLHF,TGTGCCAGCAGTTACGAGAGCTCCTATAATTCACCCCTCCACTTT
-,TRBV7-9,TRBJ2-1,-,CASNSDRTYNEQFF,TGTGCCAGCAACTCCGACAGGACCTACAATGAGCAGTTCTTC
-,TRBV2,TRBJ2-2,-,CASTLTGANTGELFF,TGTGCCAGCACCTTGACAGGCGCGAACACCGGGGAGCTGTTTTTT
TRBD1,TRBV5-1,TRBJ2-5,-,CASSPGQGEETQYF,TGCGCCAGCAGCCCGGGACAGGGGGAAGAGACCCAGTACTTC
TRBD1,TRBV28,TRBJ2-1,-,CASSMGIGTGSYNEQFF,TGTGCCAGCAGCATGGGGATCGGGACAGGGAGCTACAATGAGCAGTTCTTC
TRBD1,TRBV6-1,TRBJ2-3,-,CASSGTGLDTQYF,TGTGCCAGCAGTGGGACAGGGTTAGATACGCAGTATTTT
TRBD1,TRBV6-5,TRBJ1-5,-,CASQGQPNQPQHF,TGTGCCAGCCAGGGACAGCCTAATCAGCCCCAGCATTTT
TRBD1,TRBV19,TRBJ1-1,-,CASSPGDRNTEAFF,TGTGCCAGTAGTCCGGGGGACAGGAACACTGAAGCTTTCTTT
-,TRBV10-3,TRBJ2-5,once,CAISSEGRETQYF,TGTGCCATCAGCTCAGAGGGGAGGGAGACCCAGTACTTC
-,TRBV7-9,TRBJ1-4,-,CASSLDGLKNEKLFF,TGTGCCAGCAGCTTAGACGGTCTCAAGAATGAAAAACTGTTTTTT
-,TRBV7-8,TRBJ1-2,-,CASSLTSGAGYTF,TGTGCCAGCAGCTTAACGTCAGGGGCGGGCTACACCTTC
-,TRBV30,TRBJ1-6,-,CAWMTVSNSPLHF,TGTGCCTGGATGACAGTCTCCAATTCACCCCTCCACTTT
-,TRBV9,TRBJ1-5,-,CASSEQGSNQPQHF,TGTGCCAGCAGCGAACAGGGCTCCAATCAGCCCCAGCATTTT